This TCR beta chain was retrieved from a study of blood T cell repertoires in COVID-19. Study-wide context: Acute-phase and convalescent COVID-19 samples originated in the United States, Italy and Spain. T cells, B-cell-depleted T cells, or PBMCs provided the cDNA or gDNA that served as material.

Assay: immunoSEQ multiplex PCR; the TCRdb copy retains only in-frame clones and omits some. The sample has 100,000 to 120,000 clones, about three quarters seen once. V was pared by 6 bases and J by 8 bases, with 25 bases between. CDR3 size: 16 residues. This chain joins TRBV23-1 and TRBJ1-2, with TRBD1 as a possible D gene (6 bases). TRBV23-1 is designated an ORF whose function remains uncertain. What was sequenced was peripheral blood. The TCR was taken from an elderly woman with active or convalescent COVID-19. The CDR3 bases are TGCGCCAGCAGGAGATCCCATGTTAACAGGGAATACGGCTACACCTTC. The encoded protein is CASRRSHVNREYGYTF.